The next 12 T cell receptor beta chains were all read from a single sample in a study of T cells in Graves' hyperthyroidism and ophthalmopathy. Amplification yielded TCR beta CDR3 regions, with RNA transcripts as the source. Using the HTBI primer set, a first-round RT-PCR was run on the TCR CDR3. Each CDR3 protein is one row after TCRdb ran MiXCR on the multiplex PCR reads. The top ten hold 35% to 50% of the sample, which has more than 500,000 distinct CDR3 sequences, about 46% seen once. The specimen was peripheral blood or thyroid tissue (not recorded which). These receptors were obtained from an adult woman with Graves' disease, either hyperthyroidism or ophthalmopathy (not recorded which).

The chain recombines TRBV14 with TRBJ2-7; D unresolved. The CDR3 spans 15 residues. Germline V lookup: CDR1 SGHDN, CDR2 FVKESK. Between the trimmed V and J ends, which lost 1 base and 2 bases, there was a span of 12 bases. CDR3 sequence (DNA): TGTGCCAGCAGCCAAGGGCTACATACGCCCTACGAGCAGTACTTC. It codes for CASSQGLHTPYEQYF.

This clonotype was counted only a few times. This chain links TRBV11-2 with TRBJ1-1, with TRBD1 as a possible D gene (5 bases). This CDR3 has 15 residues. V was shortened by 0 bases and J by 6 bases, with 14 bases between the two germline ends. Germline V lookup: CDR1 SGHAT, CDR2 FQNNGV. The CDR3 bases are TGTGCCAGCAGCTTAGAATCCGGGGGGGTCGCTGAAGCTTTCTTT. It codes for CASSLESGGVAEAFF.

In this sample, this clonotype turned up a few times. V usage is TRBV29-1 and J usage is TRBJ1-2; 9 bases line up with TRBD1. This CDR3 has 12 residues. The J segment lost 8 bases and the V segment lost 6 bases, leaving 7 bases of the junction unmatched. The germline V gene has CDR1 SQVTM and CDR2 ANQGSEA. The CDR3 here is CSVSTGGGGYTF. Written as DNA, the CDR3 is TGCAGCGTGTCGACAGGGGGTGGAGGCTACACCTTC.

V and J are TRBV7-9 and TRBJ2-7; no definite D call. The V and J ends lost 1 base and 5 bases respectively, with 9 bases between them. Germline CDR1 is SEHNR and CDR2 is FQNEAQ (reference sequence). The CDR3 covers 13 residues. The chain's CDR3 is CASSLVFGDEQYF. CDR3 nucleotides: TGTGCCAGCAGCTTAGTTTTCGGCGACGAGCAGTACTTC.

The chain joins TRBV7-2 to TRBJ2-5; either TRBD1 or TRBD2 may fit D (5 bases each). This CDR3 spans 16 amino acids. The germline CDR1 and CDR2 sequences are SGHTA and FQGNSA. Trimming pared 7 bases from V and 2 bases from J, leaving 20 bases between. The CDR3 sequence is CASTPRRDARQETQYF. As DNA, the CDR3 is TGTGCCAGCACCCCTCGACGGGACGCCAGACAAGAGACCCAGTACTTC. The full variable domain, in which reference TRBV7-2 and TRBJ2-5 provide the parts outside the CDR3, is GAGVSQSPSNKVTEKGKDVELRCDPISGHTALYWYRQSLGQGLEFLIYFQGNSAPDKSGLPSDRFSAERTGGSVSTLTIQRTQQEDSAVYLCASTPRRDARQETQYFGPGTRLLVL.

This chain uses TRBV9 with TRBJ1-3, with D possibly matching TRBD1 (6 bases). V lost 0 bases and J lost 7, with 17 bases in between. CDR1 is SGDLS and CDR2 is YYNGEE in the germline V gene. This CDR3 spans 16 amino acids. Written as DNA, the CDR3 is TGTGCCAGCAGCGTAGAAGACAGGCGAATTGGGAACACCATATATTTT. This codes for CASSVEDRRIGNTIYF.

Comment on this clonotype: A much larger clone sits a single nucleotide away, making a read error possible. The chain couples TRBV11-2 to TRBJ1-6; maybe TRBD1 (5 bases). In germline, CDR1 is SGHAT, CDR2 FQNNGV. Trimming removed 4 bases at V and 8 bases at J, with 12 bases between. The CDR3 covers 14 residues. The CDR3, as DNA: TGTGCCAGCAGCTCCGGGACGGGGCATTCACCCCTCCACTTT. This codes for CASSSGTGHSPLHF.

The chain combines TRBV19 with TRBJ1-1; D remains unclear. The germline V gene has CDR1 LNHDA and CDR2 SQIVND (reference sequence). With 8 bases removed from V and 2 bases from J, the gap between germline ends came to 12 bases. This CDR3 region has 13 residues. The CDR3 loop is CASAPELNTEAFF. The CDR3 nucleotides are TGTGCCAGTGCCCCCGAACTTAACACTGAAGCTTTCTTT.

This clonotype occurred a few times. This may be a read error, as it is one base from a much larger clone. This CDR3 fails to terminate in the conserved phenylalanine or tryptophan, so it likely reflects a read error. The J gene is TRBJ2-7, the V gene TRBV29-1, with TRBD1 identical over 8 bases. CDR1 is SQVTM and CDR2 is ANQGSEA in the germline V gene. This CDR3 has 14 amino acids. J was trimmed by 1 base and V by 7 bases; bases with no gene match: 9. CDR3: CSGRPGGDSYEQYL. The CDR3 DNA reads as TGCAGCGGCCGTCCAGGGGGCGATTCCTACGAGCAGTACCTC.

A few counts support this clonotype. V and J are TRBV15 and TRBJ2-5, with D tentatively TRBD1 or TRBD2 (5 bases each). Germline V gene lookup returns CDR1 LNHNV and CDR2 YYDKDF (reference sequence). Trimming cost V 3 bases and J 5 bases, with 16 bases left between them. The CDR3 consists of 15 residues. This chain's CDR3 is CATSSGSRDGETQYF. The DNA of the CDR3 is TGTGCCACCAGCAGTGGATCTAGGGACGGGGAGACCCAGTACTTC. Looking up the rest from reference TRBV15 and TRBJ2-5 gives the full variable domain: DAMVIQNPRYQVTQFGKPVTLSCSQTLNHNVMYWYQQKSSQAPKLLFHYYDKDFNNEADTPDNFQSRRPNTSFCFLDIRSPGLGDTAMYLCATSSGSRDGETQYFGPGTRLLVL.

This chain links TRBV25-1 with TRBJ1-5; the match to TRBD1 covers 10 bases. The germline V gene has CDR1 MGHDK and CDR2 SYGVNS. The CDR3 length is 18 residues. J lost 6 bases, V lost 4 bases, and 15 bases had no gene match. The CDR3 here is CASSATSDRQGAAQPQHF. The CDR3 bases are TGTGCCAGCAGTGCCACCAGTGATCGACAGGGGGCTGCTCAGCCCCAGCATTTT. The variable domain in full, with the rest retrieved from reference TRBV25-1 and TRBJ1-5, is EADIYQTPRYLVIGTGKKITLECSQTMGHDKMYWYQQDPGMELHLIHYSYGVNSTEKGDLSSESTVSRIRTEHFPLTLESARPSHTSQYLCASSATSDRQGAAQPQHFGDGTRLSIL.

This clonotype was found many times. The chain links TRBV10-3 to TRBJ2-2; D call uncertain. The V and J ends lost 5 bases and 6 bases respectively, with 7 bases between them. Germline V gene sequence: CDR1 ENHRY, CDR2 SYGVKD. This CDR3 region has 12 residues. CDR3 region: CAISLVSGELFF. The DNA of the CDR3 is TGTGCCATCAGTTTGGTTTCCGGGGAGCTGTTTTTT.